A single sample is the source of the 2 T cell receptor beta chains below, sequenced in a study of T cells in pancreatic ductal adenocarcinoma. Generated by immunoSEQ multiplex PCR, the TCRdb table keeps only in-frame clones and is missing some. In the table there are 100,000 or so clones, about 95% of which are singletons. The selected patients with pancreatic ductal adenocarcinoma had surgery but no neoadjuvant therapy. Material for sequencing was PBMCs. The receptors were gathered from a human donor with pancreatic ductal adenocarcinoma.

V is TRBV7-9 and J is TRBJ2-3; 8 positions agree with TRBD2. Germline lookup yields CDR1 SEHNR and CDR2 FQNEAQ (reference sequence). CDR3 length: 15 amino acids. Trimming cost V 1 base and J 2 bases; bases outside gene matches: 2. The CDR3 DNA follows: TGTGCCAGCAGCTTAGGAGCGGGAGACACAGATACGCAGTATTTT. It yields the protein CASSLGAGDTDTQYF.

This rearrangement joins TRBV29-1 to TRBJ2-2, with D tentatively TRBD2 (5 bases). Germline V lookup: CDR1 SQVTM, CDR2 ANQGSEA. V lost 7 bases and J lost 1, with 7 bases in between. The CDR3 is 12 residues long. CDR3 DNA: TGCAGCGGCCGGGGGAACACCGGGGAGCTGTTTTTT. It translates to CSGRGNTGELFF.